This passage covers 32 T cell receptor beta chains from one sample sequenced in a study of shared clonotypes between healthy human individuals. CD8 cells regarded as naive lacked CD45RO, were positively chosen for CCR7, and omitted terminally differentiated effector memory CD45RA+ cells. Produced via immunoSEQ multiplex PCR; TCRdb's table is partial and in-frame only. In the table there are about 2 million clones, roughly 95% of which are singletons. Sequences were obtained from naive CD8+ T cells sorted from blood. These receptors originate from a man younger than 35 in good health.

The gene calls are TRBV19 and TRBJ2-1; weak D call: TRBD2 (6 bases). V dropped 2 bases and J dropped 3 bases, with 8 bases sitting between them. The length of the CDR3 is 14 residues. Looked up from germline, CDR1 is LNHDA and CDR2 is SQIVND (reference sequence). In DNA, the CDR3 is TGTGCCAGTAGTATAACGGGAGACTACAATGAGCAGTTCTTC. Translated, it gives CASSITGDYNEQFF.

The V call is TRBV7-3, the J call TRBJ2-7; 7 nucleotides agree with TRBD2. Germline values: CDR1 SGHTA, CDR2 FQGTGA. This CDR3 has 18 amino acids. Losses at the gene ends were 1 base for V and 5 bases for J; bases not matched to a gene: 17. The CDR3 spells CASSLIEGRGTEDDEQYF. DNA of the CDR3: TGTGCCAGCAGCTTAATTGAAGGGCGGGGGACGGAGGACGACGAGCAGTACTTC.

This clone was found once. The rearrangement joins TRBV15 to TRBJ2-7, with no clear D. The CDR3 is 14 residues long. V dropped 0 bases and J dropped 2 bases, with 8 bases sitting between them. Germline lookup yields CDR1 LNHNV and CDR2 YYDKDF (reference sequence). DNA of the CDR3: TGTGCCACCAGCAGAGACGCGATGACCTACGAGCAGTACTTC. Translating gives CATSRDAMTYEQYF.

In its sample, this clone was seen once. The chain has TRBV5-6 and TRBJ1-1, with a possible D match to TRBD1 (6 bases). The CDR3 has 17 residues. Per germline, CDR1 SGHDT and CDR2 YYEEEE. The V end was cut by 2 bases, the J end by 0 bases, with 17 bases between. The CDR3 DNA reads TGTGCCAGCAGCTTATCTGAGAGGACAGAACTGAACACTGAAGCTTTCTTT. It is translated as CASSLSERTELNTEAFF.

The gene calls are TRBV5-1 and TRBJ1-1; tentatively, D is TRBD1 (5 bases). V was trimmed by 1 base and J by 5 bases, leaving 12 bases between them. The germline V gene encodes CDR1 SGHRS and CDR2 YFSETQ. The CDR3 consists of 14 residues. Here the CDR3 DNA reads TGCGCCAGCAGCTTGCTGGGGCTAAGAACTGAAGCTTTCTTT. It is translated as CASSLLGLRTEAFF.

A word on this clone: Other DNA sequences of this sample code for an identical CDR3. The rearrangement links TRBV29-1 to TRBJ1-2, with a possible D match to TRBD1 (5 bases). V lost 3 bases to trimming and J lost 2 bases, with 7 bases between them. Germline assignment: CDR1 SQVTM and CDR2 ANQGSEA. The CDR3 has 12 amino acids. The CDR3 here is CSVEGDNYGYTF. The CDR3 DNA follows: TGCAGCGTTGAGGGGGACAACTATGGCTACACCTTC.

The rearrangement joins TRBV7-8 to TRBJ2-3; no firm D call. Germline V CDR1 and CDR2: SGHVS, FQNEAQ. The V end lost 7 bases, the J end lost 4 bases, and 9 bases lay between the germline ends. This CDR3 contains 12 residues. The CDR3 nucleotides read TGTGCCAGCACCTCTCGCGCAGATACGCAGTATTTT. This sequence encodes CASTSRADTQYF.

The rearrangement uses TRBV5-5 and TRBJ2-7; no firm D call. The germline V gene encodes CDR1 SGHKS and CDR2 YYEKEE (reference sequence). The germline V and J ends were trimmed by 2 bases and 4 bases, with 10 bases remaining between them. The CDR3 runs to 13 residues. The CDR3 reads CASSFTAFYEQYF. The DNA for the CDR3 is TGTGCCAGCAGCTTCACAGCCTTTTACGAGCAGTACTTC.

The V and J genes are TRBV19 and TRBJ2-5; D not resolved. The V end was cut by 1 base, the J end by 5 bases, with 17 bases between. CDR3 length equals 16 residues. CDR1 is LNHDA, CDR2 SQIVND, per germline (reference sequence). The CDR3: CASSIGAEVKMETQYF. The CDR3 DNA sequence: TGTGCCAGTAGTATAGGGGCCGAGGTCAAAATGGAGACCCAGTACTTC. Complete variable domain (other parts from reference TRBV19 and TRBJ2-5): DGGITQSPKYLFRKEGQNVTLSCEQNLNHDAMYWYRQDPGQGLRLIYYSQIVNDFQKGDIAEGYSVSREKKESFPLTVTSAQKNPTAFYLCASSIGAEVKMETQYFGPGTRLLVL.

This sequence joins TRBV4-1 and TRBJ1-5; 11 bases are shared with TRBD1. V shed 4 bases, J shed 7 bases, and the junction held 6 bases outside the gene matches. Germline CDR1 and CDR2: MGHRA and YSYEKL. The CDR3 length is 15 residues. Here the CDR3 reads CASSPWGQGEQPQHF. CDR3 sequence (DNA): TGCGCCAGCAGCCCCTGGGGACAGGGGGAACAGCCCCAGCATTTT.

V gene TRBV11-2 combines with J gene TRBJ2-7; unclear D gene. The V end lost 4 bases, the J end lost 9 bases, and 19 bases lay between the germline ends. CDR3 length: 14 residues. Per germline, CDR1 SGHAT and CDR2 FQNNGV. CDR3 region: CASSSFLKEFRQYF. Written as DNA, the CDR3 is TGTGCCAGCAGCTCCTTCCTGAAGGAGTTTCGGCAGTACTTC.

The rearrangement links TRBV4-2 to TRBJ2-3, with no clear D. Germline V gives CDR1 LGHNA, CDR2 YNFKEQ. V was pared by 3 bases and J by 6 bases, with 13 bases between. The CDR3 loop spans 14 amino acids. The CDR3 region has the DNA TGTGCCAGCAGCCACGGGTCCATGGGCGATACGCAGTATTTT. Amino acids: CASSHGSMGDTQYF.

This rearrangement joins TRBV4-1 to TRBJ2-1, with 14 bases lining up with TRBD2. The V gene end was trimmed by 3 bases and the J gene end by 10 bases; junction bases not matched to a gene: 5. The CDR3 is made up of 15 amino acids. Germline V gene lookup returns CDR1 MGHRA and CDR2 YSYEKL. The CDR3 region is CASSHPGLAGEEQFF. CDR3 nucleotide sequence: TGCGCCAGCAGCCATCCGGGACTAGCGGGAGAAGAGCAGTTCTTC.

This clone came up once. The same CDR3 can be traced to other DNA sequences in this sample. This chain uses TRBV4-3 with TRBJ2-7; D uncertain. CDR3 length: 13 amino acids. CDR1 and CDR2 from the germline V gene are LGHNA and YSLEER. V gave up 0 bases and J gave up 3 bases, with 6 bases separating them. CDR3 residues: CASSQEEGYEQYF. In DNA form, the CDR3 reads TGCGCCAGCAGCCAAGAAGAAGGCTACGAGCAGTACTTC.

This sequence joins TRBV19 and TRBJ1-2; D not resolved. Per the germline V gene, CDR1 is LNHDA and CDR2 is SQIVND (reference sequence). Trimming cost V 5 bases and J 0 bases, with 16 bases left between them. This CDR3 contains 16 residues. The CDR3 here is CASSLKGQPTNYGYTF. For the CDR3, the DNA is TGTGCCAGTAGTTTAAAAGGGCAGCCCACTAACTATGGCTACACCTTC.

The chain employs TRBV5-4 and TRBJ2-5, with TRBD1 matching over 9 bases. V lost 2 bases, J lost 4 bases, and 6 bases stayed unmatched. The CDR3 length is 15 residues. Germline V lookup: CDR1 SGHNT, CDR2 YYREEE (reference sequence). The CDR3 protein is CASSFGDREGETQYF. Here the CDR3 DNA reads TGTGCCAGCAGCTTCGGGGACAGGGAGGGAGAGACCCAGTACTTC.

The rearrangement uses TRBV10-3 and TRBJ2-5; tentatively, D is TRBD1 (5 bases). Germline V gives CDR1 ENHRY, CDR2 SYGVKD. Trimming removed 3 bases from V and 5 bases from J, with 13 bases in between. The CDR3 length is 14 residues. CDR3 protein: CAISEQDLGETQYF. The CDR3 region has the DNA TGTGCCATCAGTGAACAGGACCTGGGGGAGACCCAGTACTTC.

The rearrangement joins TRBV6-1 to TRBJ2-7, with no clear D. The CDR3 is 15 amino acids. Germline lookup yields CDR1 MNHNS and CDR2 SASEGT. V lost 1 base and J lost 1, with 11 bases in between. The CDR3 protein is CASSEGWQLSYEQYF. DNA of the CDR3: TGTGCCAGCAGTGAAGGGTGGCAGTTATCCTACGAGCAGTACTTC.

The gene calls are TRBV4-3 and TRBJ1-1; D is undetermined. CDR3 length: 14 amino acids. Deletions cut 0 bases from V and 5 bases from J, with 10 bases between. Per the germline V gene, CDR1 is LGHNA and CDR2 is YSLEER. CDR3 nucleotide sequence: TGCGCCAGCAGCCAAGATGGCACGGGTACTGAAGCTTTCTTT. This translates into CASSQDGTGTEAFF.

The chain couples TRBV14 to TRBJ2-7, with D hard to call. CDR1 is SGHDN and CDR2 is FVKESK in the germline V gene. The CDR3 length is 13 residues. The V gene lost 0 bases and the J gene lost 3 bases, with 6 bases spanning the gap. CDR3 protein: CASSQDGIYEQYF. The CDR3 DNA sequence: TGTGCCAGCAGCCAAGACGGTATCTACGAGCAGTACTTC.

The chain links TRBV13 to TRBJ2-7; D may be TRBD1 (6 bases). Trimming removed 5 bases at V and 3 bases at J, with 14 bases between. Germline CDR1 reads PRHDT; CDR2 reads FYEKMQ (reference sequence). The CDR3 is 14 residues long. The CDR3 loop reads CASSETTGDYEQYF. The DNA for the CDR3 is TGTGCCAGCAGCGAGACGACAGGTGACTACGAGCAGTACTTC.

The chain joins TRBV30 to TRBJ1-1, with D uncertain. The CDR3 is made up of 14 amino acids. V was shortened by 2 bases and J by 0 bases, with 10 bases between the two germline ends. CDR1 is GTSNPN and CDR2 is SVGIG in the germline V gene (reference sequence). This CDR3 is CAWSSWLVNTEAFF. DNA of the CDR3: TGTGCCTGGAGTAGCTGGTTAGTGAACACTGAAGCTTTCTTT.

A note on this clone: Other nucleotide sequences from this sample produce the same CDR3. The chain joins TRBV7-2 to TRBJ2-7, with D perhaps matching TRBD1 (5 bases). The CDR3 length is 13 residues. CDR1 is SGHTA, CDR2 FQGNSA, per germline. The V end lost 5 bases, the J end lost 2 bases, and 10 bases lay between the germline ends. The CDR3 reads CASSPRQPYEQYF. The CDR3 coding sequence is TGTGCCAGCAGCCCTCGACAGCCCTACGAGCAGTACTTC.

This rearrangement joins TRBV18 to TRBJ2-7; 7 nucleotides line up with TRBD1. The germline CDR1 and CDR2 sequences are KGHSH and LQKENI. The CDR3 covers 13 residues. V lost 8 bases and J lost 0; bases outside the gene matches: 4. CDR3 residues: CASTGTDSYEQYF. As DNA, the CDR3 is TGTGCCAGCACCGGGACAGACTCCTACGAGCAGTACTTC.

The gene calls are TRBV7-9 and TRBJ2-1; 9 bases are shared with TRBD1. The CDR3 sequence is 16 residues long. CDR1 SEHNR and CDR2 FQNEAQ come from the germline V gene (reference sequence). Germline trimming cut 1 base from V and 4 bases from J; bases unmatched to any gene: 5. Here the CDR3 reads CASSLGGQGQYNEQFF. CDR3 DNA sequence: TGTGCCAGCAGCTTAGGGGGACAGGGCCAGTACAATGAGCAGTTCTTC.

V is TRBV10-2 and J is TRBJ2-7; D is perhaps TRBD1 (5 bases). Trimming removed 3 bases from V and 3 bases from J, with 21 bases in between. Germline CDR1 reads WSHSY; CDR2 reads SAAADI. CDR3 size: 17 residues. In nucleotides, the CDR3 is TGCGCCAGCAGTGACCTTCGACAGCTCACCGACCACTACGAGCAGTACTTC. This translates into CASSDLRQLTDHYEQYF.

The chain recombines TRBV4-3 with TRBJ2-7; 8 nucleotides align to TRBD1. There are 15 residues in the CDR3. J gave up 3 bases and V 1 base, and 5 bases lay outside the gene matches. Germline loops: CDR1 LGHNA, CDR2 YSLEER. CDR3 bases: TGCGCCAGCAGCCAAGTCCACGGACAGGGCTACGAGCAGTACTTC. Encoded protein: CASSQVHGQGYEQYF.

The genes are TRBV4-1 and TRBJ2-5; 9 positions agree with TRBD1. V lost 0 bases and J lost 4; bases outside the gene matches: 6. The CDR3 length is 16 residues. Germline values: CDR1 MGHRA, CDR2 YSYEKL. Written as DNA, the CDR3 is TGCGCCAGCAGCCAAGAAGGACCGACAGGGGGAGAGACCCAGTACTTC. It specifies CASSQEGPTGGETQYF.

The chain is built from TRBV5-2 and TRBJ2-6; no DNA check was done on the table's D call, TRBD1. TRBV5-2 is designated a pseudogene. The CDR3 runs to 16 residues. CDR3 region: CASNLSTQSRANVLTF. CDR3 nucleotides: TGTGCCAGCAACTTGAGTACACAAAGTCGGGCCAACGTCCTGACTTTC.

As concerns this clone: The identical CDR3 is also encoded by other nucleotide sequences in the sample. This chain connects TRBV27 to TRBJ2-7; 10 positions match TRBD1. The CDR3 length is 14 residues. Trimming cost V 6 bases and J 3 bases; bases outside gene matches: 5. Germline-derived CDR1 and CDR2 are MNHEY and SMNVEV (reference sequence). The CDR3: CASSAGTGDYEQYF. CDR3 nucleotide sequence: TGTGCCAGCAGCGCCGGGACAGGGGACTACGAGCAGTACTTC.

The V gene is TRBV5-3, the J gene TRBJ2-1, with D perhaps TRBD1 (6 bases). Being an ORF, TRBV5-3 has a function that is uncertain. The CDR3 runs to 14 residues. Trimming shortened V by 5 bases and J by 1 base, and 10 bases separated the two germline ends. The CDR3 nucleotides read TGTGCCAGAAGTGAGGGGGTTTCCTACAATGAGCAGTTCTTC. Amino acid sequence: CARSEGVSYNEQFF.

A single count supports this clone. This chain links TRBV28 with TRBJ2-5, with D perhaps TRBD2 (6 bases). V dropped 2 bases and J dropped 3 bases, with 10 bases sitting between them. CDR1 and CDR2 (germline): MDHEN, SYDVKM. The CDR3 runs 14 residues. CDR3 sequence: CASSLETREETQYF. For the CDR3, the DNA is TGTGCCAGCAGTTTAGAGACTAGGGAAGAGACCCAGTACTTC.